Below, 18 T cell receptor beta chains from the same sample are listed, as sequenced in a study of CD8 T cells in ankylosing spondylitis. Study results and limitations: Several highly homologous variants made up a TCR beta motif, and this motif appeared characteristic of ankylosing spondylitis blood.

Each CDR3 protein gets one entry after TCRdb re-called the 5' RACE reads with MiXCR. The table shows 700,000 or so distinct CDR3 sequences, with about 20% occurring only once. These TCRs are of unknown antigen specificity. The sequencing sample was made of blood, either unsorted or a sorted T cell fraction (not recorded which). These receptors all stem from a male donor with ankylosing spondylitis.

J is TRBJ2-6 and V is TRBV30, with D perhaps matching TRBD2 (6 bases). This CDR3 spans 16 amino acids. Germline V CDR1 and CDR2: GTSNPN, SVGIG (reference sequence). The V end was cut by 7 bases, the J end by 0 bases, with 16 bases between. The chain's CDR3 is CALPIGTSSGANVLTF. The CDR3 coding sequence is TGTGCCTTGCCTATCGGGACTTCCTCTGGGGCCAACGTCCTGACTTTC.

The table lists this clonotype with a few counts. The chain links TRBV12-3 or TRBV12-4 to TRBJ1-2, with TRBD1 as a possible D gene (5 bases). CDR3 length: 15 amino acids. Trimming pared 2 bases from V and 8 bases from J, leaving 18 bases between. The CDR3 nucleotides are TGTGCCAGCAGTTTATCCCTCCAGGGATGGTGGGGCTACACCTTC. Amino acid sequence: CASSLSLQGWWGYTF.

This rearrangement joins TRBV9 to TRBJ2-7; D is ambiguous. The germline CDR1 and CDR2 sequences are SGDLS and YYNGEE. The CDR3 spans 15 residues. With 2 bases removed from V and 2 bases from J, the gap between germline ends came to 14 bases. The CDR3 loop is CASSVGSESPYEQYF. The CDR3 nucleotides are TGTGCCAGCAGCGTGGGCTCTGAGTCCCCCTACGAGCAGTACTTC.

The rearrangement joins TRBV5-1 to TRBJ2-3, with 14 bases that match TRBD2. After removal of 3 bases from V and 1 base from J, the junction contained 4 bases not matched to a gene. Germline V gives CDR1 SGHRS, CDR2 YFSETQ. This CDR3 is built from 17 residues. The CDR3 spells CASSSGLAGAGTDTQYF. The CDR3 coding sequence is TGCGCCAGCAGCTCGGGACTAGCGGGAGCTGGCACAGATACGCAGTATTTT.

The sample holds a few counts of this clonotype. V is TRBV29-1 and J is TRBJ2-6; the D call may be TRBD1 or TRBD2 (5 bases each). The CDR3 runs 15 residues. The V and J ends lost 6 bases and 0 bases respectively, with 12 bases between them. Germline loops: CDR1 SQVTM, CDR2 ANQGSEA. The CDR3: CSVQEAFSGANVLTF. The DNA of the CDR3 is TGCAGCGTACAGGAGGCGTTCTCTGGGGCCAACGTCCTGACTTTC.

The V gene is TRBV19, the J gene TRBJ2-7; D ambiguous. The length of the CDR3 is 13 residues. Germline V gene data show CDR1 as LNHDA and CDR2 as SQIVND (reference sequence). V was cut by 3 bases and J by 2 bases, with 8 bases left in between. CDR3 residues: CASSIGEAYEQYF. The CDR3 region has the DNA TGTGCCAGTAGTATCGGAGAAGCCTACGAGCAGTACTTC.

At least ten counts were recorded for this clonotype. The chain combines TRBV29-1 with TRBJ2-1; unclear D gene. Germline assignment: CDR1 SQVTM and CDR2 ANQGSEA. This CDR3 has 12 amino acids. Trimming shortened V by 4 bases and J by 10 bases, and 14 bases separated the two germline ends. CDR3 residues: CSVVISDAEQFF. The CDR3 DNA is TGCAGCGTTGTTATCTCGGATGCCGAGCAGTTCTTC.

The chain combines TRBV20-1 with TRBJ2-3; 7 bases line up with TRBD2. V lost 3 bases to trimming and J lost 0 bases; unmatched junction nucleotides: 0. The CDR3 loop spans 13 amino acids. The germline V gene encodes CDR1 DFQATT and CDR2 SNEGSKA (reference sequence). The CDR3 DNA reads TGCAGTGCTAGCGGGGGGAGCACAGATACGCAGTATTTT. Translated, it gives CSASGGSTDTQYF.

The sample holds a few counts of this clonotype. The V call is TRBV24-1, the J call TRBJ1-5, with TRBD1 matching 7 bases. With 1 base clipped from V and 1 base from J, the junction kept 9 bases outside the gene matches. The CDR3 is 18 residues long. CDR1 KGHDR and CDR2 SFDVKD come from the germline V gene. In DNA, the CDR3 is TGTGCCACCAGTGATTTCGCTACAGGGGATAGGAGCAATCAGCCCCAGCATTTT. Its translation is CATSDFATGDRSNQPQHF.

This clonotype has only a few counts. Here the CDR3 reads CASSFSGGMLNEQFF. The CDR3 bases are TGTGCCAGCAGCTTTAGCGGGGGTATGCTCAATGAGCAGTTCTTC. This chain uses TRBV7-2 with TRBJ2-1, with TRBD2 identical over 9 bases. Germline loops: CDR1 SGHTA, CDR2 FQGNSA. This CDR3 has 15 residues. V dropped 3 bases and J dropped 6; count of bases not matched to a gene: 6.

The chain carries TRBV12-5 and TRBJ1-6; no clear D gene. Per germline, CDR1 LGHNT and CDR2 FRNRAP. V gave up 1 base and J gave up 14 bases, with 12 bases separating them. CDR3 length: 13 amino acids. CDR3 protein: CASGLASLGTLHF. For the CDR3, the DNA is TGTGCTAGTGGTTTGGCCTCACTTGGGACCCTCCACTTT.

This clonotype appeared a single time. This chain uses TRBV7-2 with TRBJ1-2; TRBD1 might be the D (5 bases). The CDR3 loop spans 17 amino acids. Germline V gene lookup returns CDR1 SGHTA and CDR2 FQGNSA. Trimming removed 3 bases from V and 2 bases from J, with 19 bases in between. Here the CDR3 reads CASSFAGREGSNYGYTF. DNA for the CDR3: TGTGCCAGCAGCTTCGCCGGTCGGGAGGGGTCCAACTATGGCTACACCTTC.

The V call is TRBV3-1, the J call TRBJ2-2; 7 nucleotides agree with TRBD1. Germline loops: CDR1 LGHDT, CDR2 YNNKEL (reference sequence). The ends lost 3 bases at V and 4 bases at J; junction bases unmatched: 11. The length of the CDR3 is 17 residues. The CDR3 spells CASSHYLGTASTGELFF. Written as DNA, the CDR3 is TGTGCCAGCAGCCACTACCTCGGGACAGCTTCCACCGGGGAGCTGTTTTTT.

V usage is TRBV11-2 and J usage is TRBJ2-1; tentatively, D is TRBD2 (5 bases). V was cut by 7 bases and J by 5 bases, with 15 bases left in between. Germline values: CDR1 SGHAT, CDR2 FQNNGV. This CDR3 is 14 amino acids long. CDR3: CASTPLAEDNEQFF. CDR3 in DNA: TGTGCCAGCACCCCGTTGGCGGAGGACAATGAGCAGTTCTTC.

The chain uses TRBV11-3 and TRBJ2-5, with TRBD2 matching over 8 bases. J was trimmed by 5 bases and V by 0 bases; bases with no gene match: 5. The CDR3 extends over 15 amino acids. Germline V CDR1 and CDR2: SGHNT, YENEEA. CDR3 sequence: CASSLEAGEWETQYF. CDR3 nucleotides: TGTGCCAGCAGCTTAGAAGCGGGGGAGTGGGAGACCCAGTACTTC.

The rearrangement joins TRBV16 to TRBJ1-1; D remains ambiguous. There are 13 residues in the CDR3. Between the trimmed V and J ends, which lost 0 bases and 8 bases, there was a span of 10 bases. Germline CDR1 reads KGHSY; CDR2 reads FQNENV. CDR3 sequence: CASSQSLAAEAFF. The CDR3 DNA reads as TGTGCCAGCAGCCAATCGTTGGCAGCCGAAGCTTTCTTT.

In this sample, this clonotype turned up a few times. The chain joins TRBV28 to TRBJ1-1, with no clear D. CDR1 and CDR2 (germline): MDHEN, SYDVKM. There are 14 residues in the CDR3. V was cut by 6 bases and J by 1 base, with 12 bases left in between. The CDR3 protein is CASRIPTRNTEAFF. For the CDR3, the DNA is TGTGCCAGCAGGATCCCTACGAGGAACACTGAAGCTTTCTTT. The variable domain in full, with the rest retrieved from reference TRBV28 and TRBJ1-1, is DVKVTQSSRYLVKRTGEKVFLECVQDMDHENMFWYRQDPGLGLRLIYFSYDVKMKEKGDIPEGYSVSREKKERFSLILESASTNQTSMYLCASRIPTRNTEAFFGQGTRLTVV.

The chain carries TRBV20-1 and TRBJ2-1, with 11 bases fitting TRBD2. Germline loops: CDR1 DFQATT, CDR2 SNEGSKA (reference sequence). After removal of 6 bases from V and 6 bases from J, the junction contained 7 bases not matched to a gene. CDR3 length: 14 residues. The chain's CDR3 is CSASPTSGSNEQFF. In DNA form, the CDR3 reads TGCAGTGCCTCCCCTACTAGCGGGAGCAATGAGCAGTTCTTC.